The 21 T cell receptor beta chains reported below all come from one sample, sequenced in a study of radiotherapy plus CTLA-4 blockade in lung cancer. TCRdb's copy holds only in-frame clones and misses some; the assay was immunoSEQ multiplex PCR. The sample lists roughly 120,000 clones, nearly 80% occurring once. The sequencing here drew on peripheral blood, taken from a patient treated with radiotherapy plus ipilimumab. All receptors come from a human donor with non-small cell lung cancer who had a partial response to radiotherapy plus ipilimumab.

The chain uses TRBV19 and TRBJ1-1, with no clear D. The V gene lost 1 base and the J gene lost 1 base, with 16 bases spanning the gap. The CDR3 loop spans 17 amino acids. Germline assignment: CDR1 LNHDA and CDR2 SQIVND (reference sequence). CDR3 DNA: TGTGCCAGTAGTATAGGTAGTGGAGGGTATGGGAACACTGAAGCTTTCTTT. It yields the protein CASSIGSGGYGNTEAFF.

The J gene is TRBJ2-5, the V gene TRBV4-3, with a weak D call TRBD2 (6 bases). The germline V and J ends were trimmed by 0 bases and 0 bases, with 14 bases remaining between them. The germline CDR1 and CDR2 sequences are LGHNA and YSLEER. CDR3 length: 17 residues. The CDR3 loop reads CASSQERAGRYQETQYF. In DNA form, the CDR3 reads TGCGCCAGCAGCCAAGAAAGAGCGGGTAGATACCAAGAGACCCAGTACTTC.

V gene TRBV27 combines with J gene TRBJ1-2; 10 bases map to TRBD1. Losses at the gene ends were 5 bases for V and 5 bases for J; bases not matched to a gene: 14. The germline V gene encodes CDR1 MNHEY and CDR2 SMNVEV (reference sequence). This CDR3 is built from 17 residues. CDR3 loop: CASSGNSGQGYRYGYTF. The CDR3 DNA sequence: TGTGCCAGCAGTGGCAACTCGGGACAGGGGTACCGGTATGGCTACACCTTC.

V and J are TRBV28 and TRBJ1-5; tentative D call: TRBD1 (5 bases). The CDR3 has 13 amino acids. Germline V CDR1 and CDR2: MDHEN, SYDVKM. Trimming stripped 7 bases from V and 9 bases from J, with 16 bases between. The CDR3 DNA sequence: TGTGCCAGCAAATTGGGGGGGGTTCGGCCCCAGCATTTT. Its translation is CASKLGGVRPQHF.

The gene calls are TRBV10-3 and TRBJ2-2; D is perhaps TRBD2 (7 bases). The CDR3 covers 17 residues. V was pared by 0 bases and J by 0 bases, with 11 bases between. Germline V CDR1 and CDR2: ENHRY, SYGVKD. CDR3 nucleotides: TGTGCCATCAGTGAGTCGAAGGGGGGGCCGAACACCGGGGAGCTGTTTTTT. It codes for CAISESKGGPNTGELFF.

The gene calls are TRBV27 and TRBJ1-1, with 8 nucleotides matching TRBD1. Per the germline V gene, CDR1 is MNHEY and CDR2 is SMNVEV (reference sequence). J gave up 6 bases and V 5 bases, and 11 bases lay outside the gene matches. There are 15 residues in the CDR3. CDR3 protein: CASSSAGGGRSEAFF. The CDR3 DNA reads TGTGCCAGCAGTAGCGCAGGGGGCGGTCGGTCTGAAGCTTTCTTT.

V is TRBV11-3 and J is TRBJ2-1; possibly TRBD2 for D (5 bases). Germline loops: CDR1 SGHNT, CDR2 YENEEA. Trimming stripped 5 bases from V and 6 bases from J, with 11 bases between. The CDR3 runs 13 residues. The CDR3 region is CASSLPGSNEQFF. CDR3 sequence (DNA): TGTGCCAGCAGCCTTCCGGGGTCCAATGAGCAGTTCTTC.

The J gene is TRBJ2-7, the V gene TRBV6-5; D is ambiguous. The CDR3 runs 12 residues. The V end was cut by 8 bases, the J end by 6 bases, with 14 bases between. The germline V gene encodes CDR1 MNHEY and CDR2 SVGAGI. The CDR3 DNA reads TGTGCCAGCGCCGGCTCCCCTAGCGAGCAGTACTTC. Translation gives CASAGSPSEQYF.

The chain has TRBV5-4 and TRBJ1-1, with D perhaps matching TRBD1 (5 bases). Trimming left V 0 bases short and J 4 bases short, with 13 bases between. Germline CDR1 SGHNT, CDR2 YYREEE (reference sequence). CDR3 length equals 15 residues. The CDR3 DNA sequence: TGTGCCAGCAGCTTGGTACAGCAGGGCGGCACTGAAGCTTTCTTT. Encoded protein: CASSLVQQGGTEAFF.

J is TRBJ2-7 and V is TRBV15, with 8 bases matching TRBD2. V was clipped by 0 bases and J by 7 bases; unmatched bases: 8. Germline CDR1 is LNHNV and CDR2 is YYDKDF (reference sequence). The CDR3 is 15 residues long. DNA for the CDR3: TGTGCCACCAGCAGAGATAGGCTAGCGGGTAAGGAGCAGTACGTC. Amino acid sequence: CATSRDRLAGKEQYV.

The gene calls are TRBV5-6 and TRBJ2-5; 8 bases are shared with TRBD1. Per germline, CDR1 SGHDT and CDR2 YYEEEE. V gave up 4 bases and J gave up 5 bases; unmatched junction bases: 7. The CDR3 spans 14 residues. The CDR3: CASSRLNRGETQYF. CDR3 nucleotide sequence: TGTGCCAGCAGCCGCCTGAACAGGGGGGAGACCCAGTACTTC.

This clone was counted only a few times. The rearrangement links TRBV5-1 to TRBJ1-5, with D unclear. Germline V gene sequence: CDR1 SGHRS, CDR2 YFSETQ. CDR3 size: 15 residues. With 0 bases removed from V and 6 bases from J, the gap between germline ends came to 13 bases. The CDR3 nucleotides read TGCGCCAGCAGCTTGGGTGGGGTCGCGGGTCAGCCCCAGCATTTT. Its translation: CASSLGGVAGQPQHF.

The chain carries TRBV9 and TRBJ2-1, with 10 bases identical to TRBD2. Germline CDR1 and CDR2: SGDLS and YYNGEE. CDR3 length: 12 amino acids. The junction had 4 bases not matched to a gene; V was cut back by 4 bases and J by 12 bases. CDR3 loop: CASSPSGRGQFF. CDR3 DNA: TGTGCCAGCAGCCCCAGCGGGAGGGGGCAGTTCTTC.

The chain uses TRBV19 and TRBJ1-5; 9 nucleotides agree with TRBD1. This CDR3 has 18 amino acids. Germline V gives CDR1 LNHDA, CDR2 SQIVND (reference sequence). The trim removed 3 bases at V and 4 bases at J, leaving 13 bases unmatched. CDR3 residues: CASSILRGGTGTNQPQHF. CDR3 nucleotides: TGTGCCAGTAGTATTCTGAGAGGTGGGACAGGGACGAATCAGCCCCAGCATTTT. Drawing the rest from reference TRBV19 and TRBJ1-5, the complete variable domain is DGGITQSPKYLFRKEGQNVTLSCEQNLNHDAMYWYRQDPGQGLRLIYYSQIVNDFQKGDIAEGYSVSREKKESFPLTVTSAQKNPTAFYLCASSILRGGTGTNQPQHFGDGTRLSIL.

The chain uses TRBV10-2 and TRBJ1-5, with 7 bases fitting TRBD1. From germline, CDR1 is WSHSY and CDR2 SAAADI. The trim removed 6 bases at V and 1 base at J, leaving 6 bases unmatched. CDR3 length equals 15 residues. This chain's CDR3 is CASSQDRASNQPQHF. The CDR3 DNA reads TGCGCCAGCAGCCAAGACAGGGCCAGCAATCAGCCCCAGCATTTT.

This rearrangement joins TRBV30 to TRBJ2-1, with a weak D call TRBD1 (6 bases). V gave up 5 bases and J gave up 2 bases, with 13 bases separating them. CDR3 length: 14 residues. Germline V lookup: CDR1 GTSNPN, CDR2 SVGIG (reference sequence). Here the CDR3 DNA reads TGTGCCTGGGGAGGCAGGGGCGCCTACAATGAGCAGTTCTTC. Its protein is CAWGGRGAYNEQFF.

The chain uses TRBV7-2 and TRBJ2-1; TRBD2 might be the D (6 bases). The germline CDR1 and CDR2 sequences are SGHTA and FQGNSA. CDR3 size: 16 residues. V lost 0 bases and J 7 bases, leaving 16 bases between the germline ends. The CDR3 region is CASSLAGSGRGNEQFF. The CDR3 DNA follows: TGTGCCAGCAGCTTAGCTGGTAGCGGACGGGGAAATGAGCAGTTCTTC.

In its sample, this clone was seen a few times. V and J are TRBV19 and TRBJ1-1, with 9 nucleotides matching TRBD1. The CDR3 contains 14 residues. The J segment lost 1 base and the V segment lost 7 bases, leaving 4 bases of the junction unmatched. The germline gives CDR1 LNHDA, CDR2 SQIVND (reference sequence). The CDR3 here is CASILDRGNTEAFF. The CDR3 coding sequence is TGTGCCAGTATCCTGGACAGGGGGAACACTGAAGCTTTCTTT. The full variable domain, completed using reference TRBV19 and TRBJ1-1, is DGGITQSPKYLFRKEGQNVTLSCEQNLNHDAMYWYRQDPGQGLRLIYYSQIVNDFQKGDIAEGYSVSREKKESFPLTVTSAQKNPTAFYLCASILDRGNTEAFFGQGTRLTVV.

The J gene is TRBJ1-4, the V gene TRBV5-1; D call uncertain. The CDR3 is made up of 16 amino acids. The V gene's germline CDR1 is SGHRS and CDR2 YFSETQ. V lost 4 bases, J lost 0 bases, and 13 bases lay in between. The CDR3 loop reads CASSPQVIATNEKLFF. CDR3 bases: TGCGCCAGCAGCCCCCAGGTCATTGCAACTAATGAAAAACTGTTTTTT.

Here the CDR3 reads CASSLGQGWGYTF. The CDR3 region has the DNA TGTGCCAGCAGCTTAGGACAGGGTTGGGGCTACACCTTC. The V call is TRBV7-8, the J call TRBJ1-2; 7 nucleotides align to TRBD1. Germline loops: CDR1 SGHVS, CDR2 FQNEAQ. The CDR3 loop spans 13 amino acids. Trimming took 1 base from V and 8 from J; bases not matched to a gene: 4.

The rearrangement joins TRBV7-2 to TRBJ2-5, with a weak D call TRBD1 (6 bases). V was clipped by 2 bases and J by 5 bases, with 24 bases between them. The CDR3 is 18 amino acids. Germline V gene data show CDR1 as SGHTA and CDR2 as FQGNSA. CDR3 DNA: TGTGCCAGCAGCTTACAGAGCGGAGGTCGTTTTAGGGGGGAGACCCAGTACTTC. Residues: CASSLQSGGRFRGETQYF.